The rows below give T cell receptor beta chains drawn from one sample of a study of shared clonotypes between healthy human individuals. Libraries were prepared by immunoSEQ multiplex PCR; TCRdb keeps only in-frame clonotypes and omits some of them. This table holds some 2,000,000 clones, approximately 95% found once. Sequencing used naive CD4+ T cells sorted from blood. These receptors came from a young man in good health. The CDR3 runs from the conserved cysteine through the conserved F or W. A D gene is named only where the DNA matches it firmly. The size field is filled for only some rows; it gives once, few, many or a size class.

.	TRBJ1-2	TRBV28	.	CASRMTGYWGYTF	TGTGCCAGCAGGATGACAGGCTACTGGGGCTACACCTTC
.	TRBJ1-5	TRBV5-1	TRBD1	CASSPGTGGNQPQHF	TGCGCCAGCAGCCCCGGGACAGGGGGAAATCAGCCCCAGCATTTT
.	TRBJ1-6	TRBV5-1	.	CASSWGDNIGSPLHF	TGCGCCAGCAGCTGGGGGGACAATATTGGTTCACCCCTCCACTTT
.	TRBJ1-4	TRBV11-1	.	CASSMRPYSEKLFF	TGTGCCAGCAGCATGAGGCCCTACTCCGAAAAACTGTTTTTT
.	TRBJ1-1	TRBV6-1	.	CASSEPTGGDFF	TGTGCCAGCAGTGAACCGACAGGTGGTGATTTCTTT
.	TRBJ1-1	TRBV12-5	TRBD1	CASGLQGADTEAFF	TGTGCTAGTGGTTTACAGGGGGCGGACACTGAAGCTTTCTTT
.	TRBJ1-5	TRBV6-6	TRBD1	CASRKETGVSNQPQHF	TGTGCCAGCAGGAAAGAAACAGGGGTTAGCAATCAGCCCCAGCATTTT
.	TRBJ2-7	TRBV6-6	.	CASSSLTRTSYEQYF	TGTGCCAGCAGTTCCCTTACTAGGACCTCCTACGAGCAGTACTTC
.	TRBJ2-7	TRBV6-6	.	CASNRDNAYEQYF	TGTGCCAGCAATCGGGACAACGCCTACGAGCAGTACTTC
.	TRBJ1-5	TRBV2	.	CASRDNPIQPQHF	TGTGCCAGCCGGGACAACCCGATTCAGCCCCAGCATTTT
.	TRBJ1-2	TRBV27	TRBD1	CASSVYRGVYGYTF	TGTGCCAGCAGTGTATACAGGGGTGTCTATGGCTACACCTTC
.	TRBJ2-2	TRBV28	TRBD1	CASSLWGTDLLENTGELFF	TGTGCCAGCAGTTTGTGGGGGACAGACCTCCTGGAGAACACCGGGGAGCTGTTTTTT
.	TRBJ2-3	TRBV5-1	.	CASSETDTQYF	TGCGCCAGCTCAGAAACAGATACGCAGTATTTT
.	TRBJ2-1	TRBV29-1	TRBD1	CSGYRGLTEQFF	TGCAGCGGATACAGGGGATTGACTGAGCAGTTCTTC
.	TRBJ2-7	TRBV7-8	.	CASSLGWDFSYEQYF	TGTGCCAGCAGCTTAGGTTGGGACTTCTCCTACGAGCAGTACTTC
once	TRBJ2-7	TRBV7-9	.	CASGHPGYEQYF	TGTGCCAGCGGCCACCCCGGCTACGAGCAGTACTTC
.	TRBJ1-2	TRBV5-1	.	CASSSGYGYTF	TGCGCCAGCAGTTCAGGGTATGGCTACACCTTC
.	TRBJ2-4	TRBV28	TRBD1	CASLGGNKNIQYF	TGTGCCAGCCTAGGGGGCAACAAAAACATTCAGTACTTC
.	TRBJ2-7	TRBV18	.	CASSPAIDEQYF	TGTGCCAGCTCACCGGCCATAGACGAGCAGTACTTC
.	TRBJ1-5	TRBV10-3	.	CAISESTETAGQPQHF	TGTGCCATCAGTGAGTCGACCGAAACGGCAGGCCAGCCCCAGCATTTT
.	TRBJ2-2	TRBV14	.	CASSLEGRVYNPGELFF	TGTGCCAGCAGCCTCGAAGGGCGGGTTTACAACCCTGGGGAGCTGTTTTTT
.	TRBJ1-1	TRBV10-3	.	CAISGGRGNTEAFF	TGTGCCATCAGTGGGGGCAGGGGGAACACTGAAGCTTTCTTT
.	TRBJ2-5	TRBV9	.	CASSATGEWVETQYF	TGTGCCAGCAGCGCCACGGGAGAATGGGTGGAGACCCAGTACTTC
.	TRBJ2-3	TRBV27	.	CASSLYNGDTQYF	TGTGCCAGCAGTTTATACAACGGAGATACGCAGTATTTT
.	TRBJ2-1	TRBV18	TRBD1	CASSPPIWTGEQFF	TGTGCCAGCTCACCACCTATATGGACAGGCGAGCAGTTCTTC
few	TRBJ1-1	TRBV6-1	.	CASSPLRAANTEAFF	TGTGCCAGCAGTCCTCTTCGGGCGGCGAACACTGAAGCTTTCTTT
.	TRBJ1-5	TRBV30	.	CAWSVLGGRGNQPQHF	TGTGCCTGGAGTGTACTTGGGGGCCGGGGCAATCAGCCCCAGCATTTT
.	TRBJ2-7	TRBV11-3	.	CASSLGGGASYEQYF	TGTGCCAGCAGCTTAGGGGGTGGGGCCTCCTACGAGCAGTACTTC
.	TRBJ1-4	TRBV5-4	TRBD1	CASSRKGATNEKLFF	TGTGCCAGCAGCCGAAAGGGGGCCACTAATGAAAAACTGTTTTTT
.	TRBJ1-4	TRBV6-1	.	CASSPSRGVNEKLFF	TGTGCCAGCAGCCCCTCTCGCGGGGTTAATGAAAAACTGTTTTTT
once	TRBJ2-5	TRBV4-3	.	CASSQIGQGGETQYF	TGCGCCAGCAGCCAAATCGGACAGGGAGGGGAGACCCAGTACTTC
.	TRBJ2-5	TRBV10-1	.	CASTRGRGQETQYF	TGCGCCAGCACAAGGGGCCGGGGTCAAGAGACCCAGTACTTC
.	TRBJ1-2	TRBV9	TRBD1	CASSGGQGAGYGYTF	TGTGCCAGCAGCGGTGGACAGGGGGCAGGCTATGGCTACACCTTC
.	TRBJ2-5	TRBV5-1	.	CASSLGRTQETQYF	TGCGCCAGCAGCTTGGGACGGACCCAAGAGACCCAGTACTTC
.	TRBJ2-7	TRBV6-1	TRBD2	CASSEVSSGGIEQYF	TGTGCCAGCAGTGAAGTGTCTAGCGGGGGTATCGAGCAGTACTTC
.	TRBJ2-3	TRBV6-1	TRBD1	CASSDRDRAFDTQYF	TGTGCCAGCAGTGACCGGGACAGGGCGTTTGATACGCAGTATTTT
.	TRBJ2-1	TRBV5-1	.	CASSLGVYNEQFF	TGCGCCAGCAGCTTGGGGGTTTACAATGAGCAGTTCTTC
.	TRBJ1-3	TRBV7-6	.	CASSIPGNTIYF	TGTGCCAGCAGCATTCCTGGAAACACCATATATTTT
.	TRBJ1-1	TRBV12-5	.	CASGLQLHRDWTEAFF	TGTGCTAGTGGTTTGCAATTACACAGGGATTGGACTGAAGCTTTCTTT
once	TRBJ1-1	TRBV6-5	.	CASSYVGLSTEAFF	TGTGCCAGCAGTTATGTCGGCTTGAGCACTGAAGCTTTCTTT
.	TRBJ2-7	TRBV19	TRBD1	CASSKGTAYEQYF	TGTGCCAGTAGTAAAGGGACAGCCTACGAGCAGTACTTC
.	TRBJ1-3	TRBV12-5	.	CASGRGVPGNTIYF	TGTGCTAGTGGCCGAGGGGTGCCAGGAAACACCATATATTTT
.	TRBJ2-1	TRBV9	.	CASSVDPGRNEQFF	TGTGCCAGCAGCGTAGATCCAGGGAGGAATGAGCAGTTCTTC
.	TRBJ2-5	TRBV15	.	CATRGGGMNQETQYF	TGTGCCACCAGAGGTGGGGGAATGAACCAAGAGACCCAGTACTTC
.	TRBJ1-4	TRBV11-2	.	CASSLDRRKLFF	TGTGCCAGCAGCTTAGATAGGAGAAAACTGTTTTTT
.	TRBJ1-3	TRBV10-1	.	CASPTGGNTIYF	TGCGCCAGCCCAACGGGTGGAAACACCATATATTTT
.	TRBJ1-1	TRBV6-6	TRBD1	CASSYRDRVGTEAFF	TGTGCCAGCAGTTATAGGGACAGGGTCGGAACTGAAGCTTTCTTT
.	TRBJ2-5	TRBV7-9	.	CASSPSHETQYF	TGTGCCAGCAGCCCGAGCCATGAGACCCAGTACTTC
.	TRBJ1-6	TRBV7-2	TRBD1	CASSPQTGSNSPLHF	TGTGCCAGCAGCCCCCAGACAGGGAGTAATTCACCCCTCCACTTT
.	TRBJ1-5	TRBV5-4	TRBD1	CASSVQGAQPQHF	TGTGCCAGCAGCGTTCAGGGGGCTCAGCCCCAGCATTTT
.	TRBJ1-1	TRBV18	.	CASSPSGAPWSTEAFF	TGTGCCAGCTCACCATCGGGCGCCCCGTGGAGCACTGAAGCTTTCTTT
.	TRBJ1-3	TRBV2	.	CASSAQGRVSIIYF	TGTGCCAGCAGCGCACAGGGCAGGGTTTCGATCATATATTTT
.	TRBJ2-5	TRBV5-1	TRBD1	CASSLETGKKETQYF	TGCGCCAGCAGCTTGGAGACAGGGAAGAAAGAGACCCAGTACTTC
.	TRBJ1-1	TRBV27	.	CASSSPGTRARTIF	TGTGCCAGCAGTTCGCCCGGGACAAGGGCCCGTACAATCTTT